This entry concerns a single T cell receptor beta chain. Measured with immunoSEQ multiplex PCR; TCRdb has only the in-frame clones, and not every one. The table includes under 250,000 clones, approximately 88% detected once. This sample stems from a study of blood T cell repertoires in COVID-19. The CDR3 extends over 14 amino acids. Unmatched junction bases numbered 4, after V lost 6 bases and J lost 2 bases. CDR1 is LNHDA and CDR2 is SQIVND in the germline V gene (reference sequence). The receptor was derived from a man in his forties with acute or convalescent COVID-19. Specimen: peripheral blood. V gene TRBV19 combines with J gene TRBJ1-3; TRBD1 matches at 7 bases. The CDR3 loop is CASRTGSTGNTIYF. The CDR3 nucleotides read TGTGCCAGTAGGACAGGGTCTACTGGAAACACCATATATTTT.